One sample yielded the 26 T cell receptor beta chains listed below, sequenced in a study of blood T cells in healthy people across ages. The use of a sample-barcoded 5' primer and a J-beta primer mix characterized a second PCR of about 7 to 12 cycles. TCRdb reanalysed the 5' RACE reads using MiXCR and keeps one entry per CDR3 protein. In the table there are some 560,000 distinct CDR3 sequences, about 28% of which are singletons. This sample was also put to use in a study of T cells of mothers and their children.

Material for sequencing was blood. Receptor source: a boy under 10 years old in good health.

This chain connects TRBV10-2 to TRBJ1-5; D not certain. With 3 bases removed from V and 10 bases from J, the gap between germline ends came to 4 bases. Germline V gives CDR1 WSHSY, CDR2 SAAADI. CDR3 length: 10 amino acids. The CDR3 DNA reads as TGCGCCAGCAGTGATCCCCCCCAGCATTTT. Translating it yields CASSDPPQHF.

The rearrangement uses TRBV9 and TRBJ2-7, with TRBD2 matching 9 bases. The junction had 1 base not matched to a gene; V was cut back by 2 bases and J by 1 base. This CDR3 has 14 amino acids. CDR1 SGDLS and CDR2 YYNGEE come from the germline V gene. The CDR3 here is CASSVSGGSYEQYF. DNA of the CDR3: TGTGCCAGCAGCGTTAGCGGGGGTTCCTACGAGCAGTACTTC.

The rearrangement joins TRBV4-1 to TRBJ2-2; D is unclear. Germline V gene lookup returns CDR1 MGHRA and CDR2 YSYEKL. This CDR3 has 17 amino acids. The V end was cut by 2 bases, the J end by 4 bases, with 17 bases between. This CDR3 reads CASSQPYKPVSTGELFF. The CDR3 DNA reads TGCGCCAGCAGCCAACCCTATAAACCAGTGAGCACCGGGGAGCTGTTTTTT.

The rearrangement uses TRBV4-2 and TRBJ1-1, with a weak D call TRBD1 (6 bases). Per the germline V gene, CDR1 is LGHNA and CDR2 is YNFKEQ. This CDR3 is built from 16 residues. Trimming took off 4 bases at V and 2 bases at J, with 17 bases between the two ends. The DNA of the CDR3 is TGTGCCAGCAGCCCCCGACTTATGGACAGCAACACTGAAGCTTTCTTT. Encoded protein: CASSPRLMDSNTEAFF.

Ten or more counts support this clonotype. The J gene is TRBJ2-7, the V gene TRBV6-5; TRBD2 is a possible D gene (6 bases). CDR3 length: 11 residues. The V gene lost 6 bases and the J gene lost 4 bases, with 7 bases spanning the gap. Germline V gene lookup returns CDR1 MNHEY and CDR2 SVGAGI. The CDR3 sequence: CASRRGYEQYF. The DNA of the CDR3 is TGTGCCAGCAGACGGGGGTACGAGCAGTACTTC.

This clonotype has a handful of counts. This chain joins TRBV12-3 or TRBV12-4 and TRBJ2-5; no definite D call. The DNA end lines up better with TRBJ2-7; the J call may be wrong. CDR3 length: 13 residues. The CDR3 DNA is TGTGCCAGCAGTCTTGGGTTCACCTACGAGCAGTACTTC. This encodes CASSLGFTYEQYF.

This clonotype was detected only a few times. The V and J genes are TRBV20-1 and TRBJ2-3; possibly TRBD2 for D (5 bases). The germline gives CDR1 DFQATT, CDR2 SNEGSKA (reference sequence). V lost 1 base and J 1 base, leaving 21 bases between the germline ends. This CDR3 is 18 amino acids long. CDR3: CSARVEWMARGRTDTQYF. CDR3 nucleotides: TGCAGTGCTAGAGTTGAGTGGATGGCTCGCGGGCGCACAGATACGCAGTATTTT.

This clonotype was recorded a few times. The chain has TRBV10-3 and TRBJ2-2; no clear D gene. Trimming stripped 3 bases from V and 4 bases from J, with 6 bases between. The CDR3 contains 13 residues. The V gene's germline CDR1 is ENHRY and CDR2 SYGVKD. The DNA for the CDR3 is TGTGCCATCAGTGATCAAGCCACCGGGGAGCTGTTTTTT. Translation: CAISDQATGELFF.

This clonotype was counted only a few times. The chain joins TRBV9 to TRBJ2-4; D assignment may be TRBD1 or TRBD2 (6 bases each). The V gene's germline CDR1 is SGDLS and CDR2 YYNGEE. The CDR3 is made up of 14 amino acids. V shed 0 bases and J shed 5 bases, with 9 bases lying between them. CDR3 DNA: TGTGCCAGCAGCGTAGGGGGGGCCGAAAACATTCAGTACTTC. Protein: CASSVGGAENIQYF.

The chain uses TRBV12-3 or TRBV12-4 and TRBJ1-3; no definite D call. The CDR3 contains 16 residues. Deletions cut 5 bases from V and 0 bases from J, with 14 bases between. In nucleotides, the CDR3 is TGTGCCAGCAGTCCCTCAGACGGGATCTCTGGAAACACCATATATTTT. Its translation is CASSPSDGISGNTIYF.

The chain has TRBV29-1 and TRBJ1-4, with D perhaps TRBD1 (6 bases). The V and J ends lost 7 bases and 8 bases respectively, with 14 bases between them. Germline CDR1 reads SQVTM; CDR2 reads ANQGSEA. The CDR3 extends over 12 amino acids. The CDR3 region is CSAQQGREKLFF. CDR3 nucleotides: TGCAGCGCCCAACAGGGACGGGAAAAACTGTTTTTT.

This clonotype was counted between two and nine times. The chain uses TRBV15 and TRBJ2-3, with 8 bases matching TRBD2. Germline V gene data show CDR1 as LNHNV and CDR2 as YYDKDF (reference sequence). V gave up 2 bases and J gave up 4 bases; unmatched junction bases: 5. The CDR3 has 15 residues. The CDR3 DNA is TGTGCCACCAGCAGACTAGCGGGTCCAGCAGATACGCAGTATTTT. This translates into CATSRLAGPADTQYF.

The table lists this clonotype with a few counts. A much larger clonotype is one base distant, so this may be a read error. The chain has TRBV7-3 and TRBJ2-7; D gene unclear. The CDR3 is made up of 13 amino acids. Germline V lookup: CDR1 SGHTA, CDR2 FQGTGA. CDR3 loop: CTSSLTGRTGQYF. CDR3 in DNA: TGTACCAGCAGCTTAACGGGCAGGACCGGGCAGTACTTC.

This clonotype turned up a few times. This sequence joins TRBV6-2 or TRBV6-3 and TRBJ2-1; D is perhaps TRBD1 or TRBD2 (5 bases each). Germline lookup yields CDR1 MNHEY and CDR2 SVGEGT. The V gene lost 2 bases and the J gene lost 1 base, with 9 bases spanning the gap. CDR3 length equals 15 residues. The CDR3 reads CASSYGTNSYNEQFF. In DNA form, the CDR3 reads TGTGCCAGCAGTTACGGGACGAATTCCTACAATGAGCAGTTCTTC.

This clonotype was counted between two and nine times. The CDR3 here is CASSLRTRAGWTSGSTDTQYF. The CDR3 nucleotides are TGTGCCAGCAGCCTTAGGACTAGGGCGGGCTGGACTAGCGGGAGCACAGATACGCAGTATTTT. V is TRBV3-1 and J is TRBJ2-3, with TRBD2 matching 11 bases. This CDR3 comprises 21 residues. CDR1 is LGHDT and CDR2 is YNNKEL in the germline V gene (reference sequence). Unmatched junction bases numbered 18, after V lost 4 bases and J lost 0 bases.

The chain joins TRBV27 to TRBJ2-2, with D perhaps being TRBD1 or TRBD2 (5 bases each). The ends were cut back, 2 bases at V and 7 bases at J, with 11 bases in the middle. The CDR3 runs to 14 residues. The germline gives CDR1 MNHEY, CDR2 SMNVEV (reference sequence). The CDR3 is CASSLIGARGELFF. In DNA, the CDR3 is TGTGCCAGCAGTTTAATCGGGGCCCGCGGGGAGCTGTTTTTT.

This clonotype turned up a few times. The genes are TRBV29-1 and TRBJ2-5; D is undetermined. This CDR3 has 13 amino acids. Trimming removed 1 base from V and 5 bases from J, with 11 bases in between. Looked up from germline, CDR1 is SQVTM and CDR2 is ANQGSEA. Written as DNA, the CDR3 is TGCAGCGTTGAAGCTGCAAGTTGGGAGACCCAGTACTTC. Its translation is CSVEAASWETQYF. Full variable domain (rest looked up from reference TRBV29-1 and TRBJ2-5): SAVISQKPSRDICQRGTSLTIQCQVDSQVTMMFWYRQQPGQSLTLIATANQGSEATYESGFVIDKFPISRPNLTFSTLTVSNMSPEDSSIYLCSVEAASWETQYFGPGTRLLVL.

This rearrangement joins TRBV27 to TRBJ1-6, with a weak D call TRBD1 (5 bases). Germline loops: CDR1 MNHEY, CDR2 SMNVEV (reference sequence). The CDR3 covers 17 residues. V gave up 2 bases and J gave up 10 bases, with 21 bases separating them. CDR3 region: CASSLIFGGAGKSPLHF. The CDR3 region has the DNA TGTGCCAGCAGTTTAATTTTCGGTGGAGCAGGGAAGTCACCCCTCCACTTT.

The genes are TRBV6-1 and TRBJ2-1, with 11 bases aligning to TRBD2. Germline values: CDR1 MNHNS, CDR2 SASEGT. V lost 5 bases and J lost 5; bases outside the gene matches: 8. The CDR3 extends over 16 amino acids. The CDR3 nucleotides read TGTGCCAGCAGTATGAGGGAACTAGCGGGAGACAATGAGCAGTTCTTC. Its protein product is CASSMRELAGDNEQFF.

This clonotype was seen more than once but under ten times. This chain connects TRBV7-2 to TRBJ1-2; D gene uncertain. Germline CDR1 is SGHTA and CDR2 is FQGNSA. This CDR3 comprises 14 residues. The ends were cut back, 5 bases at V and 2 bases at J, with 12 bases in the middle. CDR3 sequence reads: CASSPLTSNYGYTF. CDR3 nucleotides: TGTGCCAGCAGCCCACTGACAAGCAACTATGGCTACACCTTC.

Only a few counts were recorded for this clonotype. J is TRBJ2-1 and V is TRBV28; D not resolved. The CDR3 consists of 17 residues. Trimming stripped 3 bases from V and 7 bases from J, with 22 bases between. Germline loops: CDR1 MDHEN, CDR2 SYDVKM. Here the CDR3 reads CASSFSLVGSQQNEQFF. The CDR3 DNA reads as TGTGCCAGCAGTTTCAGTCTCGTGGGTTCCCAGCAGAATGAGCAGTTCTTC.

The chain uses TRBV7-3 and TRBJ1-5; no firm D call. Trimming removed 10 bases at V and 10 bases at J, with 11 bases between. Per the germline V gene, CDR1 is SGHTA and CDR2 is FQGTGA. The length of the CDR3 is 10 residues. CDR3 nucleotide sequence: TGTGCCACCGGATATGTTCCCCAGCATTTT. Translated, it gives CATGYVPQHF.

The table lists this clonotype with many counts. V gene TRBV5-6 combines with J gene TRBJ1-4; D unresolved. The CDR3 runs 15 residues. V dropped 4 bases and J dropped 7 bases, with 17 bases sitting between them. CDR1 SGHDT and CDR2 YYEEEE come from the germline V gene. CDR3 sequence: CASSLWTRAAEKLFF. The CDR3, as DNA: TGTGCCAGCAGCCTATGGACGAGAGCTGCTGAAAAACTGTTTTTT.

This clonotype was detected a few times. V is TRBV18 and J is TRBJ2-7; 9 bases map to TRBD1. The V segment lost 8 bases and the J segment 2 bases; nucleotides outside the gene matches: 7. The CDR3 totals 14 residues. Germline-derived CDR1 and CDR2 are KGHSH and LQKENI. CDR3 loop: CASLARQGAYEQYF. CDR3 DNA: TGTGCCAGCCTCGCGAGACAGGGGGCCTACGAGCAGTACTTC. The full variable domain, completed using reference TRBV18 and TRBJ2-7, is NAGVMQNPRHLVRRRGQEARLRCSPMKGHSHVYWYRQLPEEGLKFMVYLQKENIIDESGMPKERFSAEFPKEGPSILRIQQVVRGDSAAYFCASLARQGAYEQYFGPGTRLTVT.

As for this clonotype: At one end, the junction sequence differs from germline, possibly due to a read error. This chain joins TRBV20-1 and TRBJ2-1; D is perhaps TRBD1 or TRBD2 (5 bases each). The CDR3 contains 13 residues. CDR1 and CDR2 (germline): DFQATT, SNEGSKA (reference sequence). The CDR3 DNA is TGCAGTGCTAGCCGGGGCGAGGCCAATAAGCAGTTCTTC. Translation: CSASRGEANKQFF.

This clonotype turned up a few times. V usage is TRBV3-1 and J usage is TRBJ2-5; D uncertain. The germline V and J ends were trimmed by 5 bases and 7 bases, with 17 bases remaining between them. This CDR3 spans 14 amino acids. Germline V gene lookup returns CDR1 LGHDT and CDR2 YNNKEL (reference sequence). CDR3 region: CASSLDGSFGTQYF. The DNA for the CDR3 is TGTGCCAGCAGCTTGGACGGCTCCTTCGGGACCCAGTACTTC.